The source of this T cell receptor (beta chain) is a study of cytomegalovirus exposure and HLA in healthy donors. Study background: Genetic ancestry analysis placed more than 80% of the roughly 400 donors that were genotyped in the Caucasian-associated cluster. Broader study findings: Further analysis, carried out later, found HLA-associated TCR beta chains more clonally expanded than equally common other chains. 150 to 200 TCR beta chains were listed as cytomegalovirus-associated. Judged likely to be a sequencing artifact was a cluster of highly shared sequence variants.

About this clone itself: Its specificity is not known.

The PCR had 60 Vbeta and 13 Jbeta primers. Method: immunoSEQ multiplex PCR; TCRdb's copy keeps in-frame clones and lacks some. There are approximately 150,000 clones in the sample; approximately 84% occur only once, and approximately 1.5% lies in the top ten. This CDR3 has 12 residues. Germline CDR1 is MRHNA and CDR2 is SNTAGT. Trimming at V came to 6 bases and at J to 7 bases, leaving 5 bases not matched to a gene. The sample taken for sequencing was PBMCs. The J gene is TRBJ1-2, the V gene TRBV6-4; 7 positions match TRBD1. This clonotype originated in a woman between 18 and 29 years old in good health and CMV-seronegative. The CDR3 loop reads CASRQGNGGYTF. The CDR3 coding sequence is TGTGCCAGCAGACAGGGGAATGGTGGCTACACCTTC.